Each of the 23 T cell receptor beta chains below was sequenced from the same sample in a study of shared T cell receptors in the human thymus (dated by TCRdb to about 2021). Libraries came from the immunoSEQ multiplex PCR assay. The clones in this table, taken by TCRdb from immuneACCESS, are in-frame only. Not every clone is retained; where verified, under half of the shortfall comes from an unresolved V gene, and the cause of the rest is unknown. For this sample there are about 540,000 clones; approximately 78% appear just once. The ten top clones hold around 0.012% of the sample. These data are also associated with another study on human thymus T cells.

Sequencing was performed on thymocytes. Receptor source: a boy in the first two years of life with a congenital heart defect. Donor details come from another sample of the same person, matched by shared clones.

The rearrangement links TRBV6-6 to TRBJ1-1, with D maybe TRBD1 (5 bases). Germline assignment: CDR1 MNHNY and CDR2 SVGAGI (reference sequence). Trimming took 5 bases from V and 0 from J, leaving 13 bases between them. This CDR3 contains 15 residues. The CDR3 DNA follows: TGTGCCAGCAGTCGGACAAGAATCATGAACACTGAAGCTTTCTTT. It is translated as CASSRTRIMNTEAFF.

This chain joins TRBV14 and TRBJ2-5; D gene unclear. From germline, CDR1 is SGHDN and CDR2 FVKESK. Trimming pared 4 bases from V and 7 bases from J, leaving 10 bases between. The CDR3 runs to 12 residues. CDR3: CASSPRGGTQYF. The CDR3 coding sequence is TGTGCCAGCAGCCCCAGAGGTGGGACCCAGTACTTC.

This sequence joins TRBV5-4 and TRBJ1-1; 12 positions match TRBD1. With V trimmed by 3 bases and J by 5 bases, 2 bases remained unmatched. Germline values: CDR1 SGHNT, CDR2 YYREEE (reference sequence). This CDR3 is 14 amino acids long. The CDR3 DNA follows: TGTGCCAGCAGCTGGGGACAGGGGGCAACTGAAGCTTTCTTT. Amino acids: CASSWGQGATEAFF.

There are a few counts of this clone. CDR3 loop: CASCAGGLGSGAGNTIYF. Written as DNA, the CDR3 is TGTGCCAGCTGCGCCGGGGGACTGGGTTCCGGAGCTGGAAACACCATATATTTT. This chain links TRBV28 with TRBJ1-3, with D tentatively TRBD1 (5 bases). V lost 8 bases and J lost 2, with 25 bases in between. The CDR3 extends over 18 amino acids. CDR1 and CDR2 from the germline V gene are MDHEN and SYDVKM.

V gene TRBV6-1 combines with J gene TRBJ2-5; 7 bases fit TRBD2. The J segment lost 1 base and the V segment lost 7 bases, leaving 3 bases of the junction unmatched. Per the germline V gene, CDR1 is MNHNS and CDR2 is SASEGT. The CDR3 contains 13 residues. In DNA form, the CDR3 reads TGTGCCAGCAAGGCTAGCGGCCAAGAGACCCAGTACTTC. Translating gives CASKASGQETQYF.

This clone came up once. V usage is TRBV7-6 and J usage is TRBJ2-7, with 15 bases matching TRBD2. This CDR3 has 21 amino acids. Germline CDR1 is SGHVS and CDR2 is FNYEAQ. Germline trimming cut 4 bases from V and 6 bases from J; bases unmatched to any gene: 22. CDR3 sequence reads: CASSWRGLGLAGGLPGPEQYF. The CDR3 DNA reads as TGTGCCAGCAGCTGGCGAGGGCTGGGACTAGCGGGAGGACTCCCGGGCCCCGAGCAGTACTTC.

The gene calls are TRBV29-1 and TRBJ2-2; 10 bases are a match to TRBD1. Germline V gene lookup returns CDR1 SQVTM and CDR2 ANQGSEA. The CDR3 loop spans 15 amino acids. J lost 4 bases, V lost 0 bases, and 2 bases had no gene match. The DNA for the CDR3 is TGCAGCGTTGAAGAGGGGACAGGGGTCACCGGGGAGCTGTTTTTT. Encoded protein: CSVEEGTGVTGELFF.

This chain joins TRBV28 and TRBJ1-2; 8 bases agree with TRBD1. CDR1 and CDR2 from the germline V gene are MDHEN and SYDVKM. Germline trimming cut 3 bases from V and 8 bases from J; bases unmatched to any gene: 8. The CDR3 covers 14 residues. Written as DNA, the CDR3 is TGTGCCAGCAGTTTTCATCAGGGGGCGCAGGGCTACACCTTC. Amino acid sequence: CASSFHQGAQGYTF.

The chain employs TRBV30 and TRBJ1-6; unclear D gene. V was cut by 0 bases and J by 9 bases, with 12 bases left in between. The CDR3 has 14 residues. Germline CDR1 reads GTSNPN; CDR2 reads SVGIG (reference sequence). In DNA form, the CDR3 reads TGTGCCTGGAGTGTTCCAGTTTCAATTTCACCCCTCCACTTT. It is translated as CAWSVPVSISPLHF.

V usage is TRBV29-1 and J usage is TRBJ2-2, with 11 positions matching TRBD2. CDR1 and CDR2 (germline): SQVTM, ANQGSEA. The CDR3 runs to 15 residues. Trimming at V came to 4 bases and at J to 5 bases, leaving 6 bases not matched to a gene. The CDR3 bases are TGCAGCGTTGCCGGGACTAGCGGAATAACCGGGGAGCTGTTTTTT. Protein sequence: CSVAGTSGITGELFF.

The rearrangement links TRBV13 to TRBJ2-2; 14 bases line up with TRBD2. Germline CDR1 reads PRHDT; CDR2 reads FYEKMQ (reference sequence). The CDR3 extends over 16 amino acids. V shed 4 bases and J 9 bases; nucleotides not matched to a gene: 7. The CDR3, as DNA: TGTGCCAGCAGCTCCCTGACTAGCGGGAGGGCCTGGGAGCTGTTTTTT. It is translated as CASSSLTSGRAWELFF.

This clone was seen a single time. The chain has TRBV30 and TRBJ1-1; D is unresolved. Germline V gene data show CDR1 as GTSNPN and CDR2 as SVGIG (reference sequence). V dropped 0 bases and J dropped 3 bases, with 14 bases sitting between them. The CDR3 is 15 amino acids. This chain's CDR3 is CAWSVHLREDTEAFF. Here the CDR3 DNA reads TGTGCCTGGAGTGTACACCTAAGGGAGGACACTGAAGCTTTCTTT.

A word on this clone: One end of the junction varies from germline; a read error may be responsible. V gene TRBV6-1 combines with J gene TRBJ2-1; 10 positions match TRBD2. There are 19 residues in the CDR3. CDR1 is MNHNS, CDR2 SASEGT, per germline. The CDR3 DNA reads TGTGCCGGCAGTGAAAGGGGGGGGTTAGGACTAGCGGACTACAATGAGCAGTTCTTC. Its translation: CAGSERGGLGLADYNEQFF.

This clone came up a few times. This rearrangement joins TRBV27 to TRBJ2-7, with TRBD2 matching 10 bases. The CDR3 consists of 14 residues. The V and J ends lost 4 bases and 7 bases, in that order; junction bases with no gene match: 7. CDR1 MNHEY and CDR2 SMNVEV come from the germline V gene (reference sequence). CDR3 in DNA: TGTGCCAGCAGTTATTCCAGCGGGAGGGGAGAGCAGTACTTC. This gives the protein CASSYSSGRGEQYF.

The chain joins TRBV7-2 to TRBJ2-7, with 13 bases fitting TRBD2. V lost 5 bases and J lost 5; bases outside the gene matches: 9. Looked up from germline, CDR1 is SGHTA and CDR2 is FQGNSA. This CDR3 comprises 16 residues. The CDR3 region is CASSPRGTSGIHEQYF. CDR3 coding DNA: TGTGCCAGCAGCCCCAGAGGGACTAGCGGGATCCACGAGCAGTACTTC.

The chain joins TRBV7-2 to TRBJ2-3; unclear D gene. This CDR3 region has 14 residues. Trimming pared 5 bases from V and 2 bases from J, leaving 11 bases between. CDR1 SGHTA and CDR2 FQGNSA come from the germline V gene. CDR3 region: CASSQVRSTDTQYF. Written as DNA, the CDR3 is TGTGCCAGCAGCCAGGTGCGATCCACAGATACGCAGTATTTT.

There are a few counts of this clone. The chain recombines TRBV5-4 with TRBJ2-6; unclear D gene. The germline V gene has CDR1 SGHNT and CDR2 YYREEE (reference sequence). The germline V and J ends were trimmed by 3 bases and 4 bases, with 8 bases remaining between them. This CDR3 has 14 amino acids. DNA for the CDR3: TGTGCCAGCAGCTCTCTGAGGGGGGCCAACGTCCTGACTTTC. Encoded protein: CASSSLRGANVLTF.

The rearrangement joins TRBV10-3 to TRBJ2-1; a weak D match, TRBD1 (6 bases). V lost 3 bases and J 5 bases, leaving 14 bases between the germline ends. Germline V lookup: CDR1 ENHRY, CDR2 SYGVKD. The CDR3 consists of 15 residues. The CDR3 here is CAISDKGERHNEQFF. CDR3 in DNA: TGTGCCATCAGTGATAAGGGGGAGCGTCACAATGAGCAGTTCTTC.

The rearrangement links TRBV7-9 to TRBJ2-7, with D possibly matching TRBD2 (5 bases). The germline V gene has CDR1 SEHNR and CDR2 FQNEAQ (reference sequence). Between the trimmed V and J ends, which lost 0 bases and 6 bases, there was a span of 9 bases. The CDR3 covers 13 residues. The CDR3 here is CASSLAQDCEQYF. For the CDR3, the DNA is TGTGCCAGCAGCTTAGCGCAGGACTGCGAGCAGTACTTC.

J is TRBJ2-1 and V is TRBV9; 10 nucleotides align to TRBD2. This CDR3 comprises 20 residues. Germline CDR1 and CDR2: SGDLS and YYNGEE. V dropped 0 bases and J dropped 4; count of bases not matched to a gene: 16. The CDR3 bases are TGTGCCAGCAGCGTAGACGGGGTGGCTAGCGGGAGTCGGGGGTACAATGAGCAGTTCTTC. Its protein product is CASSVDGVASGSRGYNEQFF.

The chain combines TRBV14 with TRBJ2-7, with 13 nucleotides matching TRBD2. Trimming took 4 bases from V and 2 from J; bases not matched to a gene: 8. The CDR3 is 17 amino acids. CDR1 is SGHDN, CDR2 FVKESK, per germline. CDR3 nucleotide sequence: TGTGCCAGCAGCCGGGGACTAGCGGGATCCACCACCTACGAGCAGTACTTC. Its protein product is CASSRGLAGSTTYEQYF.

This clone occurred once. This sequence joins TRBV28 and TRBJ1-4; D is uncertain. Per the germline V gene, CDR1 is MDHEN and CDR2 is SYDVKM. Trimming left V 9 bases short and J 1 base short, with 9 bases between. CDR3 length: 13 residues. CDR3 sequence (DNA): TGTGCCAGTTGTTCGGGAACTAATGAAAAACTGTTTTTT. Translation gives CASCSGTNEKLFF.

The chain uses TRBV10-1 and TRBJ2-7; 8 bases line up with TRBD2. This CDR3 is 16 amino acids long. Losses at the gene ends were 4 bases for V and 5 bases for J; bases not matched to a gene: 13. The germline V gene encodes CDR1 WNHNN and CDR2 SYGVQD (reference sequence). In nucleotides, the CDR3 is TGCGCCAGCAGTGTACCCCCCTCCGGGAGGGACCACGAGCAGTACTTC. Its protein product is CASSVPPSGRDHEQYF.